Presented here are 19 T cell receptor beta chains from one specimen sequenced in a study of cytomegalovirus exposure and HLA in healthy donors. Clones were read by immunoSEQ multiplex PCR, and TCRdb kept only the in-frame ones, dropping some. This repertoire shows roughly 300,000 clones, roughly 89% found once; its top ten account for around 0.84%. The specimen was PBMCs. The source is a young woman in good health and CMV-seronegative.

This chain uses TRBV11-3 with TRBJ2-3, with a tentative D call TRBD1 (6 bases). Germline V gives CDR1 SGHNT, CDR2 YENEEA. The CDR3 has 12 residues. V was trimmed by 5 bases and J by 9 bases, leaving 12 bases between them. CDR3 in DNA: TGTGCCAGCAGCGCCGAGGGGGAGACGCAGTATTTT. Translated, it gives CASSAEGETQYF. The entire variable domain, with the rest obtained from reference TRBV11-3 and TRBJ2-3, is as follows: EAGVVQSPRYKIIEKKQPVAFWCNPISGHNTLYWYLQNLGQGPELLIRYENEEAVDDSQLPKDRFSAERLKGVDSTLKIQPAELGDSAVYLCASSAEGETQYFGPGTRLTVL.

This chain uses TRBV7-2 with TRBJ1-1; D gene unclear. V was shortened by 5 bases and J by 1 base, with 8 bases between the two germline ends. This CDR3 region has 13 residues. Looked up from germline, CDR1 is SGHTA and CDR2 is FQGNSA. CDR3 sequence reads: CASSPLGNTEAFF. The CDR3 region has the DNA TGTGCCAGCAGCCCCCTCGGGAACACTGAAGCTTTCTTT.

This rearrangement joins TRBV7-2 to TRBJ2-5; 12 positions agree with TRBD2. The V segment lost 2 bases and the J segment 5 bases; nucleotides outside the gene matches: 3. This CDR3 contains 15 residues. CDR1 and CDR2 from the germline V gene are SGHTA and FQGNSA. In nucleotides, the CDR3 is TGTGCCAGCAGCTTAACAGGGACTAGCGGGGAGACCCAGTACTTC. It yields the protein CASSLTGTSGETQYF.

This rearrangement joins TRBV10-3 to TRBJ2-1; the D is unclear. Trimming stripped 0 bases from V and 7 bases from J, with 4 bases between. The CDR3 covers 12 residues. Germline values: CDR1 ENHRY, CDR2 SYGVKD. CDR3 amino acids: CAISESLNEQFF. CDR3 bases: TGTGCCATCAGTGAGTCGTTAAATGAGCAGTTCTTC.

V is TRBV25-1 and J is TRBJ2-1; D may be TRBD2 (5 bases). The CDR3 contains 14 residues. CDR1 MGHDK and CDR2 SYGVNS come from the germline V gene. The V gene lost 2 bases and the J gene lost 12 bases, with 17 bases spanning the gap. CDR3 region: CASSEGSGDVGQFF. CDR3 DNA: TGTGCCAGCAGTGAAGGTTCCGGGGATGTTGGGCAGTTCTTC.

For the CDR3, the DNA is TGTGCCAGCCATGACAGGGCTGAAGCTTTCTTT. Encoded protein: CASHDRAEAFF. The chain employs TRBV7-2 and TRBJ1-1; TRBD1 aligns across 7 bases. Germline V CDR1 and CDR2: SGHTA, FQGNSA. This CDR3 contains 11 residues. Trimming took 8 bases from V and 6 from J; bases not matched to a gene: 3.

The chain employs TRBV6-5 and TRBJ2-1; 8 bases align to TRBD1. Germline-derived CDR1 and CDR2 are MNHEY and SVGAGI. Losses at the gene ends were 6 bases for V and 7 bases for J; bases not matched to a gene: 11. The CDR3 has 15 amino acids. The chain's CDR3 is CASRSGQGDVNEQFF. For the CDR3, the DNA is TGTGCCAGCAGGTCTGGACAGGGAGATGTGAATGAGCAGTTCTTC.

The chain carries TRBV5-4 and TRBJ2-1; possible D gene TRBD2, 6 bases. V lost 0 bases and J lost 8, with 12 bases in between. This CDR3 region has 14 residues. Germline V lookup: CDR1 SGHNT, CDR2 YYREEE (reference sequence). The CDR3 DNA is TGTGCCAGCAGCTTGGACTCCCCGGGGGATGAGCAGTTCTTC. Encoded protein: CASSLDSPGDEQFF.

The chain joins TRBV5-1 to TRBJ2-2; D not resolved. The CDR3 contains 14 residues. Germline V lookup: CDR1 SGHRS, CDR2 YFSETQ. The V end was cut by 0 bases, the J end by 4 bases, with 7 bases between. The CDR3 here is CASSLGLSTGELFF. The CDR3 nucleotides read TGCGCCAGCAGCTTGGGACTTTCCACCGGGGAGCTGTTTTTT.

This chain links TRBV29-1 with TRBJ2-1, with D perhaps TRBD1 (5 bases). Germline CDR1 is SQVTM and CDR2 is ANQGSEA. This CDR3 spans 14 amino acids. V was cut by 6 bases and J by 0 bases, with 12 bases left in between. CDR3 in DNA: TGCAGCGTCTTGACAGAGAGCTCCTACAATGAGCAGTTCTTC. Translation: CSVLTESSYNEQFF.

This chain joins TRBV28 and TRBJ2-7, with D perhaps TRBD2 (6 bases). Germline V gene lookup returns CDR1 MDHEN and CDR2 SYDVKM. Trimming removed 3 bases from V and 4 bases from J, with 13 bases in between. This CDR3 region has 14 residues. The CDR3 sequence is CASSFSGVGYEQYF. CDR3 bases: TGTGCCAGCAGTTTCTCGGGGGTCGGTTACGAGCAGTACTTC.

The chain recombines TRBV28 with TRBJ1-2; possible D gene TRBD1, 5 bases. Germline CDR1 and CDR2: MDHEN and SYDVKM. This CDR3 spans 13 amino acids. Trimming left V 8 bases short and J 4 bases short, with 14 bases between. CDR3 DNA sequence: TGTGCCAGCTCGGGGGGAGGGACCTATGGCTACACCTTC. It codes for CASSGGGTYGYTF.

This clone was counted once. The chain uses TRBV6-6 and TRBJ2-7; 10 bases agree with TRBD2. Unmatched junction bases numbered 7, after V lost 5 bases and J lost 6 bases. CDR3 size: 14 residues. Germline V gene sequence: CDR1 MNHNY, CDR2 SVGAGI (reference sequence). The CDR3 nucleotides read TGTGCCAGCAGTGCCGCTAGCGGGAGAGGCGAGCAGTACTTC. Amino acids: CASSAASGRGEQYF.

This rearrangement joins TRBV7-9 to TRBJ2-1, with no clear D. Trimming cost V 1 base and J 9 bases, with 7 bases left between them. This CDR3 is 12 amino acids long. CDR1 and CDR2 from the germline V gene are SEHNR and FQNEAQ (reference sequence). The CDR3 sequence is CASSLDSVEQFF. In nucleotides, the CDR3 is TGTGCCAGCAGCTTAGATTCCGTTGAGCAGTTCTTC.

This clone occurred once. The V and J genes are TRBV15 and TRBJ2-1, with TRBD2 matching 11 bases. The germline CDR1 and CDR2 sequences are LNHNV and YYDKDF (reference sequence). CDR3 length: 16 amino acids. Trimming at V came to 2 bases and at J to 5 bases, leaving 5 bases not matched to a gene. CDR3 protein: CATSRPGLAGDNEQFF. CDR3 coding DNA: TGTGCCACCAGCAGACCAGGACTAGCGGGCGACAATGAGCAGTTCTTC.

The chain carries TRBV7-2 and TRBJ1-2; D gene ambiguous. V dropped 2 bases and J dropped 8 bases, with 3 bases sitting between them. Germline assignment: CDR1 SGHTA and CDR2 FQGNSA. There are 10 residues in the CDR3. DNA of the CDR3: TGTGCCAGCAGCTTAAGCGGCTACACCTTC. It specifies CASSLSGYTF.

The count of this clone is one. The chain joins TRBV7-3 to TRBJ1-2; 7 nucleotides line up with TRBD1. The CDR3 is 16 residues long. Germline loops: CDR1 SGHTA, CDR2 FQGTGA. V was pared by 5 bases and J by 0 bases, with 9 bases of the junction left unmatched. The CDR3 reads CASSLTGPPSNYGYTF. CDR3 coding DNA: TGTGCCAGCAGCCTGACAGGGCCCCCGTCTAACTATGGCTACACCTTC.

CDR3 loop: CASSPGTSKTGELFF. Here the CDR3 DNA reads TGCGCCAGCAGCCCCGGGACTAGCAAGACCGGGGAGCTGTTTTTT. The rearrangement links TRBV5-1 to TRBJ2-2; 9 nucleotides agree with TRBD2. The germline gives CDR1 SGHRS, CDR2 YFSETQ. The CDR3 spans 15 residues. The ends lost 4 bases at V and 5 bases at J; junction bases unmatched: 6.

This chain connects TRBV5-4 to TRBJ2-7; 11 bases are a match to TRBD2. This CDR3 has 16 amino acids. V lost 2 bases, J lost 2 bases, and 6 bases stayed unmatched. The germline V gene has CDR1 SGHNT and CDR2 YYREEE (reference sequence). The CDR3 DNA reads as TGTGCCAGCAGCTTATATACTAGCGGGAGCGCCTACGAGCAGTACTTC. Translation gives CASSLYTSGSAYEQYF.